This T cell receptor (beta chain) emerged from a study of tumor-infiltrating lymphocytes in primary liver carcinoma. Study as a whole: Both sexes were represented among patients, who were 30 to 69 years old. General study points: Tumor-adjacent and tumor-blood pairs showed less overlap than tumor region pairs.

RNA and DNA were co-extracted from 20-30 mg of unsorted bulk tissue. The CDR3 extends over 14 amino acids. In germline, CDR1 is SEHNR, CDR2 FQNEAQ (reference sequence). This clonotype came up once. Its antigen is unknown. Germline is not matched at one junction end, which may reflect a read error. With roughly 540 ng total RNA as template and a constant-region primer, TCR beta cDNA was made. Amplification in three nested multiplex PCR rounds with slightly modified ARM-PCR gave rise to TCR beta libraries. Investigators reported that the first two PCR rounds, at 10 cycles each, used TRBV1-TRBV30 forward primers with a C-beta reverse primer. MiXCR, applied by TCRdb to the multiplex PCR reads, yields one record per CDR3 protein. Of about 100,000 distinct CDR3 sequences detected, about 63% appear once; the ten largest clones hold 9% to 15%.

The sequence derives from a woman aged 55-70 years with primary liver carcinoma and hepatitis B virus infection. The V call is TRBV7-9, the J call TRBJ1-6; TRBD1 aligns across 7 bases. The sequencing input was liver tumor tissue from sampling region 2. Subset here: tumor region T2, inferior pole. This chain's CDR3 is CVSSYQGDNSPLHF. In DNA form, the CDR3 reads TGTGTCAGCAGCTATCAGGGGGACAATTCACCCCTCCACTTT.